Each of the 14 T cell receptor beta chains below was sequenced from the same sample in a study of sequential checkpoint blockade in melanoma. Assay used: immunoSEQ multiplex PCR; TCRdb lists only in-frame clones, some missing. The sample includes several thousand clones, roughly 20% of them seen just once. As for treatment: randomized to nivolumab then ipilimumab (arm A) or the reverse (arm B). The source material was tumor tissue (inferred from file names), sampled from a patient given nivolumab and ipilimumab in sequence. Receptor source: a human donor with melanoma.

This clone was seen more than once but under ten times. The chain joins TRBV19 to TRBJ2-1, with TRBD2 matching over 8 bases. Germline CDR1 is LNHDA and CDR2 is SQIVND (reference sequence). The CDR3 has 14 amino acids. The ends lost 8 bases at V and 3 bases at J; junction bases unmatched: 6. This chain's CDR3 is CASYQRECYNEQFF. In nucleotides, the CDR3 is TGTGCCAGTTACCAGCGGGAGTGCTACAATGAGCAGTTCTTC.

This clone has a count of ten or more. The chain joins TRBV11-3 to TRBJ1-1; weak D call: TRBD1 (5 bases). V lost 3 bases, J lost 0 bases, and 11 bases lay in between. The CDR3 spans 15 residues. Germline CDR1 and CDR2: SGHNT and YENEEA. CDR3 protein: CASSFPGKMNTEAFF. The CDR3 DNA sequence: TGTGCCAGCAGCTTTCCAGGGAAGATGAACACTGAAGCTTTCTTT.

This clone was observed a few times. The chain combines TRBV11-3 with TRBJ2-1, with 12 bases matching TRBD2. The CDR3 loop spans 15 amino acids. V trimming: 5 bases; J trimming: 9 bases; junction bases outside the gene matches: 8. Per germline, CDR1 SGHNT and CDR2 YENEEA. The CDR3 DNA reads TGTGCCAGCAGCCAAATACTAGCGGGAGGAGGTGAGCAGTTCTTC. This gives the protein CASSQILAGGGEQFF.

The rearrangement joins TRBV18 to TRBJ2-3; maybe TRBD1 (5 bases). CDR3 length: 16 residues. V shed 0 bases and J shed 5 bases, with 15 bases lying between them. Germline V gene lookup returns CDR1 KGHSH and CDR2 LQKENI. The DNA of the CDR3 is TGTGCCAGCTCACCACCGACGACAGAAGGACAAGATACGCAGTATTTT. Protein product: CASSPPTTEGQDTQYF.

The rearrangement uses TRBV5-1 and TRBJ2-7; TRBD1 is a possible D gene (6 bases). CDR3 length: 14 amino acids. The V and J ends lost 2 bases and 0 bases respectively, with 9 bases between them. Germline V gene lookup returns CDR1 SGHRS and CDR2 YFSETQ. The CDR3 sequence is CASSLGGSSYEQYF. CDR3 bases: TGCGCCAGCAGCTTAGGGGGAAGCTCCTACGAGCAGTACTTC.

The chain has TRBV18 and TRBJ1-4, with 8 bases fitting TRBD1. V lost 6 bases, J lost 8 bases, and 11 bases stayed unmatched. The germline CDR1 and CDR2 sequences are KGHSH and LQKENI. The CDR3 runs 15 residues. CDR3: CASSLSRDRGEKLFF. The CDR3, as DNA: TGTGCCAGCTCCCTATCAAGAGACAGGGGCGAAAAACTGTTTTTT.

The chain carries TRBV30 and TRBJ1-1; a weak D match, TRBD1 (6 bases). Germline V CDR1 and CDR2: GTSNPN, SVGIG (reference sequence). V was cut by 0 bases and J by 1 base, with 9 bases left in between. This CDR3 region has 14 residues. CDR3 nucleotide sequence: TGTGCCTGGAGTGTATTGGGGGCGAACACTGAAGCTTTCTTT. This gives the protein CAWSVLGANTEAFF.

CDR3 protein: CAWRSGFRELFF. The DNA of the CDR3 is TGTGCCTGGAGATCGGGGTTCCGGGAGCTGTTTTTT. The J gene is TRBJ2-2, the V gene TRBV30; a weak D match, TRBD2 (5 bases). There are 12 residues in the CDR3. Germline CDR1 and CDR2: GTSNPN and SVGIG (reference sequence). V was clipped by 3 bases and J by 9 bases, with 11 bases between them.

This chain connects TRBV28 to TRBJ1-2; TRBD1 aligns across 9 bases. The germline CDR1 and CDR2 sequences are MDHEN and SYDVKM. Trimming cost V 6 bases and J 5 bases; bases outside gene matches: 4. The length of the CDR3 is 13 residues. The CDR3 DNA sequence: TGTGCCAGCAGATACAGGGGGCATTATGGCTACACCTTC. This codes for CASRYRGHYGYTF.

The CDR3 DNA reads TGCGCCAGCAGCTTGGACGGACAGGGGGCCGCTGAAGCTTTCTTT. This gives the protein CASSLDGQGAAEAFF. The V and J genes are TRBV5-1 and TRBJ1-1, with 11 bases aligning to TRBD1. The CDR3 sequence is 15 residues long. J gave up 6 bases and V 0 bases, and 4 bases lay outside the gene matches. CDR1 is SGHRS, CDR2 YFSETQ, per germline.

The chain carries TRBV5-1 and TRBJ1-1; D is unresolved. Germline values: CDR1 SGHRS, CDR2 YFSETQ. The CDR3 sequence is 14 residues long. V lost 2 bases and J lost 3, with 11 bases in between. The CDR3 region is CASSFDNLYTEAFF. The CDR3, as DNA: TGCGCCAGCAGCTTCGACAACCTTTACACTGAAGCTTTCTTT.

The chain recombines TRBV14 with TRBJ1-1; 8 nucleotides agree with TRBD1. The CDR3 is 15 residues long. CDR1 and CDR2 from the germline V gene are SGHDN and FVKESK. J gave up 8 bases and V 2 bases, and 10 bases lay outside the gene matches. CDR3 region: CASSQRRGRTREAFF. The CDR3 nucleotides read TGTGCCAGCAGCCAACGCAGGGGGCGCACCCGCGAAGCTTTCTTT.

The chain recombines TRBV11-3 with TRBJ1-2, with D unclear. The CDR3 totals 15 residues. V dropped 3 bases and J dropped 3 bases, with 14 bases sitting between them. From germline, CDR1 is SGHNT and CDR2 YENEEA. The CDR3 region is CASSLRIQVDYGYTF. The CDR3, as DNA: TGTGCCAGCAGCTTGAGGATCCAGGTGGACTATGGCTACACCTTC. Supplemented by reference TRBV11-3 and TRBJ1-2, the full variable domain reads EAGVVQSPRYKIIEKKQPVAFWCNPISGHNTLYWYLQNLGQGPELLIRYENEEAVDDSQLPKDRFSAERLKGVDSTLKIQPAELGDSAVYLCASSLRIQVDYGYTFGSGTRLTVV.

This clone appeared a few times. The V call is TRBV6-8, the J call TRBJ1-1; D may be TRBD1 (5 bases). With 11 bases removed from V and 4 bases from J, the gap between germline ends came to 14 bases. The CDR3 totals 12 residues. Germline CDR1 and CDR2: MNHGY and SAAAGT. CDR3 DNA sequence: TGTGCCTGTAATAACGGGGCCACTGAAGCTTTCTTT. Residues: CACNNGATEAFF.